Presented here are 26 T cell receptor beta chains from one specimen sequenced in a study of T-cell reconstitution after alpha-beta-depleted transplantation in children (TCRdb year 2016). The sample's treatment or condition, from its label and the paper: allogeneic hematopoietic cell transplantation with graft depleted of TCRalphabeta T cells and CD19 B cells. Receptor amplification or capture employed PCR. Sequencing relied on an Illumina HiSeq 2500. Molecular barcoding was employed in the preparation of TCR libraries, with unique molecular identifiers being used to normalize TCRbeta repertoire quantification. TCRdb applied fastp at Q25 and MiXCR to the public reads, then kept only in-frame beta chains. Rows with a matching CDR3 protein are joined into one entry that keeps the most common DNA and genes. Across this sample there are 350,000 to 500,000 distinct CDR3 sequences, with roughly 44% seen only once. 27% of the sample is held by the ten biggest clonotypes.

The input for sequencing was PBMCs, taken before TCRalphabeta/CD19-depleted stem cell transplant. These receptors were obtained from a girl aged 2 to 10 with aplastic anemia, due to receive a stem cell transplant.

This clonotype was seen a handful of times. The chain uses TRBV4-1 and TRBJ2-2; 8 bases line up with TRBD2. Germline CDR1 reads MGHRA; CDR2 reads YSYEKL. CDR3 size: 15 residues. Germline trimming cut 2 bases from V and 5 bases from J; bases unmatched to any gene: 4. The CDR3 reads CASSQTSGSTGELFF. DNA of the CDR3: TGCGCCAGCAGCCAAACTAGCGGAAGTACCGGGGAGCTGTTTTTT.

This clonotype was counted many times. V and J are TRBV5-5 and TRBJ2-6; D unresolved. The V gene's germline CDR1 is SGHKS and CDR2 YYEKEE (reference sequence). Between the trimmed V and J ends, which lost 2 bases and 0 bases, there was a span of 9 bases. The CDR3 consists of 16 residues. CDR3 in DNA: TGTGCCAGCAGCTTCAAGGTTCTCTCTGGGGCCAACGTCCTGACTTTC. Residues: CASSFKVLSGANVLTF.

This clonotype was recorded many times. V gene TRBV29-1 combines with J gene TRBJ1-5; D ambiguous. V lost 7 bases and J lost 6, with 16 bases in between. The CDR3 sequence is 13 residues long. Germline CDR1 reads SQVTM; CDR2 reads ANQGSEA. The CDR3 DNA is TGCAGCGCCATGGACGGGGAGGGTCAGCCCCAGCATTTT. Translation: CSAMDGEGQPQHF.

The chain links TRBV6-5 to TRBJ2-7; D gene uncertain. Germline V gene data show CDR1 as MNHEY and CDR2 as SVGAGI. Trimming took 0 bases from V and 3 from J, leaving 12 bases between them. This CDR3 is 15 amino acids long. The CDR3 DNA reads TGTGCCAGCAGTTACTCGACGGACGGGTACTACGAGCAGTACTTC. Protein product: CASSYSTDGYYEQYF.

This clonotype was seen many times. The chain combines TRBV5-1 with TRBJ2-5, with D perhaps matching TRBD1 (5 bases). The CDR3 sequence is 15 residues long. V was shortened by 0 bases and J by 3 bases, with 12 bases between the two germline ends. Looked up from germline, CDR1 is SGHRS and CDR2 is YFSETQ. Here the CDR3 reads CASSLGIGAKETQYF. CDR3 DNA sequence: TGCGCCAGCAGCTTGGGGATTGGGGCCAAAGAGACCCAGTACTTC.

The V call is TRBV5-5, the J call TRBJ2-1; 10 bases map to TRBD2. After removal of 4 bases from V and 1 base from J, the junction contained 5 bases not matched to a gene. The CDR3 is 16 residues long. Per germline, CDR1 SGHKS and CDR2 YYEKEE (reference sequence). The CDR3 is CASSPLAGESYNEQFF. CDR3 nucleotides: TGTGCCAGCAGCCCGCTAGCGGGAGAATCCTACAATGAGCAGTTCTTC. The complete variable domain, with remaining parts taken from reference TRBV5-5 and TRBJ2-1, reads DAGVTQSPTHLIKTRGQQVTLRCSPISGHKSVSWYQQVLGQGPQFIFQYYEKEERGRGNFPDRFSARQFPNYSSELNVNALLLGDSALYLCASSPLAGESYNEQFFGPGTRLTVL.

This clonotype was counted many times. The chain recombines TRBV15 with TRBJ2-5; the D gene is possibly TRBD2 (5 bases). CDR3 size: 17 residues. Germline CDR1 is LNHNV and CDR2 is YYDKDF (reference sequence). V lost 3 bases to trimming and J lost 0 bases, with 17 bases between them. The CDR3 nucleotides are TGTGCCACCAGCAGCGAGGGAGTTGCAGCGGACCAAGAGACCCAGTACTTC. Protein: CATSSEGVAADQETQYF.

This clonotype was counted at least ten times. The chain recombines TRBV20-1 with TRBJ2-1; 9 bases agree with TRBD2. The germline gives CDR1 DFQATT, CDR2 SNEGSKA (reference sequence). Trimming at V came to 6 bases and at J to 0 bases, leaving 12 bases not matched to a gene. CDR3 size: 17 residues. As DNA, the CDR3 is TGCAGTGCCACCGGGACTAGCTCCCCAAGCTCCTACAATGAGCAGTTCTTC. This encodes CSATGTSSPSSYNEQFF.

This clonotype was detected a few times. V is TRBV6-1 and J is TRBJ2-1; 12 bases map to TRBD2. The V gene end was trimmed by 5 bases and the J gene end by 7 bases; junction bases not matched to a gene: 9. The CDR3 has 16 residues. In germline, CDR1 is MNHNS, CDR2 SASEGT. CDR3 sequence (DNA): TGTGCCAGCAGTAAGAGGACTAGCGGGATTGGGAATGAGCAGTTCTTC. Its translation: CASSKRTSGIGNEQFF.

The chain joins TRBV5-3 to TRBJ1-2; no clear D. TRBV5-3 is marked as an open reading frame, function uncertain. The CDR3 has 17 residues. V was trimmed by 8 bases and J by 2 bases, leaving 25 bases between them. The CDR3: CARSPGVSRPGNYGYTF. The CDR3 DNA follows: TGTGCCAGGAGCCCCGGGGTCAGCCGCCCTGGGAACTATGGCTACACCTTC.

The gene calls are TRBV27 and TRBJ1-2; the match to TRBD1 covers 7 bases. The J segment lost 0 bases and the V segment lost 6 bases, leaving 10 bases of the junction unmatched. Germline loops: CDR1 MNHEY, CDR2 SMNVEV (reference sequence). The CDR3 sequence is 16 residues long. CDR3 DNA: TGTGCCAGCAGGAAATTCTTACAGGGGACTAACTATGGCTACACCTTC. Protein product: CASRKFLQGTNYGYTF.

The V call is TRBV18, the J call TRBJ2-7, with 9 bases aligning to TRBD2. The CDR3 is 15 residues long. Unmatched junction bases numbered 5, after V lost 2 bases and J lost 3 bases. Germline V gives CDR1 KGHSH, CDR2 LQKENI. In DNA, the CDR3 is TGTGCCAGCTCACCAGAGAGCGGGGGGTTCTACGAGCAGTACTTC. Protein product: CASSPESGGFYEQYF.

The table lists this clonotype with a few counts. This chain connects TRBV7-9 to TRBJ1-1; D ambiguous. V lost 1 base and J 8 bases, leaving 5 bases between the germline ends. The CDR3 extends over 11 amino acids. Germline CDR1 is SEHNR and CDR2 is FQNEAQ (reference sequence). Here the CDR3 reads CASSLEKEAFF. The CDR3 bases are TGTGCCAGCAGCTTAGAGAAAGAAGCTTTCTTT.

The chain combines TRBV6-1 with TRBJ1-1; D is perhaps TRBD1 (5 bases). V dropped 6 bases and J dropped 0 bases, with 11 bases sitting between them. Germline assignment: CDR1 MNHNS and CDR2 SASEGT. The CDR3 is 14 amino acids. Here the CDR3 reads CASRHRKLNTEAFF. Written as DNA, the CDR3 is TGTGCCAGCAGGCACAGGAAACTGAACACTGAAGCTTTCTTT.

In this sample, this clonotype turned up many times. This chain's CDR3 is CSASPSGSGTDTQYF. CDR3 nucleotide sequence: TGCAGTGCTAGTCCTAGCGGGAGTGGCACAGATACGCAGTATTTT. This chain joins TRBV20-1 and TRBJ2-3; 10 bases fit TRBD2. The CDR3 is 15 residues long. Germline-derived CDR1 and CDR2 are DFQATT and SNEGSKA (reference sequence). The V and J ends lost 3 bases and 1 base, in that order; junction bases with no gene match: 4.

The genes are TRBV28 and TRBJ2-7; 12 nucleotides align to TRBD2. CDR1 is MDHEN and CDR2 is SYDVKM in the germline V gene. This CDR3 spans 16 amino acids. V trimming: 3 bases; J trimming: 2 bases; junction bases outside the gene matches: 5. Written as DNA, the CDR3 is TGTGCCAGCAGTTTCCCGACTAGCGGGAGAGCCTACGAGCAGTACTTC. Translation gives CASSFPTSGRAYEQYF.

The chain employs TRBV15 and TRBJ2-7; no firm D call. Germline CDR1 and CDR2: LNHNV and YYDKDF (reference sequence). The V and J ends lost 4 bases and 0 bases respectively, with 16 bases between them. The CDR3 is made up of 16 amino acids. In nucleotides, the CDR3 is TGTGCCACCAGCAAGGGTATTAGTGGGAACTCCTACGAGCAGTACTTC. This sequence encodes CATSKGISGNSYEQYF. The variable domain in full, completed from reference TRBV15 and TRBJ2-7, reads DAMVIQNPRYQVTQFGKPVTLSCSQTLNHNVMYWYQQKSSQAPKLLFHYYDKDFNNEADTPDNFQSRRPNTSFCFLDIRSPGLGDTAMYLCATSKGISGNSYEQYFGPGTRLTVT.

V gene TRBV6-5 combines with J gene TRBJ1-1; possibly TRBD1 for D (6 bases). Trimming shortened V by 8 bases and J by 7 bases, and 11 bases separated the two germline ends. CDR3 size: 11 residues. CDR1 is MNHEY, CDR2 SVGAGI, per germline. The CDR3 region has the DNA TGTGCCAGCGGAATGACAGGTGAAGCTTTCTTT. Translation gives CASGMTGEAFF.

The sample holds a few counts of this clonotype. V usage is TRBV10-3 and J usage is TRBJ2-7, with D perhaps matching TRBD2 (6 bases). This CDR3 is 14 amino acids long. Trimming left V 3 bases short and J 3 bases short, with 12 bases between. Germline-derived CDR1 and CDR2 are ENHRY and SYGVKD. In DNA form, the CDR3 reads TGTGCCATCAGTGATGGGGGAGGAGGCTACGAGCAGTACTTC. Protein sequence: CAISDGGGGYEQYF.

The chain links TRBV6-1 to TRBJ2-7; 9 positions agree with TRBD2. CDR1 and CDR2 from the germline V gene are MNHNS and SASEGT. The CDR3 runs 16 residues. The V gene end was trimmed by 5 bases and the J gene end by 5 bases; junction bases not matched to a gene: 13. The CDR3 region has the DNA TGTGCCAGCAGTCCCACTCCCGGGACTAGCTACCACGAGCAGTACTTC. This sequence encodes CASSPTPGTSYHEQYF.

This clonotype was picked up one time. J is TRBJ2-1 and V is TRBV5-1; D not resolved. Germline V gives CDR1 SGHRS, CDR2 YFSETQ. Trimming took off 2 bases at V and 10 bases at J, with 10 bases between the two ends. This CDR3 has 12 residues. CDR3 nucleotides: TGCGCCAGCAGCTTAAGTTTCGACGAGCAGTTCTTC. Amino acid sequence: CASSLSFDEQFF. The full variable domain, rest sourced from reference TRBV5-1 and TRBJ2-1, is KAGVTQTPRYLIKTRGQQVTLSCSPISGHRSVSWYQQTPGQGLQFLFEYFSETQRNKGNFPGRFSGRQFSNSRSEMNVSTLELGDSALYLCASSLSFDEQFFGPGTRLTVL.

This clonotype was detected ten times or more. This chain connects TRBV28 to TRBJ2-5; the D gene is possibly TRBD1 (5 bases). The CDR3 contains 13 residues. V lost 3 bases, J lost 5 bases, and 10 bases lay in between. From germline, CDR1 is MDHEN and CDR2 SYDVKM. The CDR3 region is CASSFQGLETQYF. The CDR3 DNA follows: TGTGCCAGCAGTTTTCAGGGTTTGGAGACCCAGTACTTC.

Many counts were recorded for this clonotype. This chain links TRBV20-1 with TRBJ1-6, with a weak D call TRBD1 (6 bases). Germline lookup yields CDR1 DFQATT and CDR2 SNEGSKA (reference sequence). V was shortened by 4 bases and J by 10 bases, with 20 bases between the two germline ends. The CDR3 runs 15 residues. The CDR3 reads CSATTGWGVNSPLHF. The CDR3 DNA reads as TGCAGTGCTACTACAGGGTGGGGGGTTAACTCACCCCTCCACTTT.

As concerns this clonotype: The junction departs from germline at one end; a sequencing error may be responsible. Written as DNA, the CDR3 is TGTGCCAGCAGCTTAGGTCCAGAGGCCCAGTACTTC. Translation: CASSLGPEAQYF. The chain couples TRBV7-9 to TRBJ2-5; no firm D call. Germline V gives CDR1 SEHNR, CDR2 FQNEAQ (reference sequence). The CDR3 totals 12 residues.

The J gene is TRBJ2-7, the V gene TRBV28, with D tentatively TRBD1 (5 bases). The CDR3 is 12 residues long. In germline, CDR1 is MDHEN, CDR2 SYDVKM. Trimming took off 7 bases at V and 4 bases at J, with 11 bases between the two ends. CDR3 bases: TGTGCCAGCACTTTCGACAGATACGAGCAGTACTTC. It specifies CASTFDRYEQYF.

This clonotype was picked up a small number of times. The CDR3 DNA is TGTGCCAGCAGTTGGGACGGACCCCCCTATGGCTACACCTTC. Residues: CASSWDGPPYGYTF. This chain links TRBV12-3 or TRBV12-4 with TRBJ1-2, with D maybe TRBD1 (5 bases). The V gene lost 4 bases and the J gene lost 4 bases, with 13 bases spanning the gap. This CDR3 region has 14 residues.